This T cell receptor (beta chain) was recorded in a study of T cell responses to AZD1222 COVID-19 vaccine. Sequenced by immunoSEQ multiplex PCR; TCRdb stores in-frame clones only, minus some. The data contain about 160,000 clones, roughly 90% of them singletons. Study results and limitations: White British people made up most donors, females outnumbered males, and clonal diversity was possibly underestimated. Increased Spike-specific TCR breadth and depth were observed after two AZD1222 doses.

In regard to this clone: Its specificity is unknown.

The starting material was peripheral blood, obtained 28 days after the second AZD1222 dose. This TCR derives from an adult who received the AZD1222 COVID-19 vaccine.

Here the CDR3 DNA reads TGTGCCAGCATACTAGACATAAGAAATCAGCCCCAGCATTTT. This sequence encodes CASILDIRNQPQHF. The chain has TRBV2 and TRBJ1-5, with unresolved D. Germline loops: CDR1 SNHLY, CDR2 FYNNEI. V gave up 7 bases and J gave up 4 bases, with 14 bases separating them. The CDR3 extends over 14 amino acids.